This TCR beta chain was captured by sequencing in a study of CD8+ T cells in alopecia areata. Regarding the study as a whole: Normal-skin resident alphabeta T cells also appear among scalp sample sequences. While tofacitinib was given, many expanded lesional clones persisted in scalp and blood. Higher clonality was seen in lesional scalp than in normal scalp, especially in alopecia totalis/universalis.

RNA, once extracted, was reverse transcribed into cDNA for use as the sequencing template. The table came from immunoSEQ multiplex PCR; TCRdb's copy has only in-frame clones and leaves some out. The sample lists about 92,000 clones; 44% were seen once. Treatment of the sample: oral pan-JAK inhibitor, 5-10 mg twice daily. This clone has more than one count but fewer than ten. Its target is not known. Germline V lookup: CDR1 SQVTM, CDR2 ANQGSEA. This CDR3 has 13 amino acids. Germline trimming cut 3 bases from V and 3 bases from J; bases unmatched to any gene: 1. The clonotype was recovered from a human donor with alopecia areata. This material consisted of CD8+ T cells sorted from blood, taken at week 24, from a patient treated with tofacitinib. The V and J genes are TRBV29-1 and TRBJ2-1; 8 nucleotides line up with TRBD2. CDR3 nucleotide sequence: TGCAGCGTTGACAGCGGGAGCTACAATGAGCAGTTCTTC. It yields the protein CSVDSGSYNEQFF.